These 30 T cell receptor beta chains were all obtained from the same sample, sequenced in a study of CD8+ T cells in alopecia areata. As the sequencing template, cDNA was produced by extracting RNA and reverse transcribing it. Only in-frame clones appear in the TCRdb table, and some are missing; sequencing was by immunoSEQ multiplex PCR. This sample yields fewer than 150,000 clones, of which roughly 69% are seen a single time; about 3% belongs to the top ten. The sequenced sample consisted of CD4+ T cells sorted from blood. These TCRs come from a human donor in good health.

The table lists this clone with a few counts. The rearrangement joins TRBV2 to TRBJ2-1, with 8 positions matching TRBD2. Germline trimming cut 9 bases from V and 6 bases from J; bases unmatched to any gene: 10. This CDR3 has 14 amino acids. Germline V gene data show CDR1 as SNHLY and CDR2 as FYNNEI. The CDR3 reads CASAGTRWVNEQFF. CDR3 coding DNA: TGTGCCAGTGCCGGGACTAGATGGGTCAATGAGCAGTTCTTC. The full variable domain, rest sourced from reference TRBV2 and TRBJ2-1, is EPEVTQTPSHQVTQMGQEVILRCVPISNHLYFYWYRQILGQKVEFLVSFYNNEISEKSEIFDDQFSVERPDGSNFTLKIRSTKLEDSAMYFCASAGTRWVNEQFFGPGTRLTVL.

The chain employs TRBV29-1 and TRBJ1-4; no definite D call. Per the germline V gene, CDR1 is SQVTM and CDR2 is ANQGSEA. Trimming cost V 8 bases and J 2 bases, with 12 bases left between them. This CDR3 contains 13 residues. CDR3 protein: CSWVESTNEKLFF. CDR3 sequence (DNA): TGCAGCTGGGTGGAGTCGACTAATGAAAAACTGTTTTTT.

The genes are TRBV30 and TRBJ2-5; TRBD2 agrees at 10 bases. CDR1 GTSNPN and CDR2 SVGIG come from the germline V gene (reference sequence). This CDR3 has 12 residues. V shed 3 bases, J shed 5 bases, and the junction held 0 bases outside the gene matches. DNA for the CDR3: TGTGCCTGGAGGGGACTAGCGGAGACCCAGTACTTC. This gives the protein CAWRGLAETQYF. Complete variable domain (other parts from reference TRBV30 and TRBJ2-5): SQTIHQWPATLVQPVGSPLSLECTVEGTSNPNLYWYRQAAGRGLQLLFYSVGIGQISSEVPQNLSASRPQDRQFILSSKKLLLSDSGFYLCAWRGLAETQYFGPGTRLLVL.

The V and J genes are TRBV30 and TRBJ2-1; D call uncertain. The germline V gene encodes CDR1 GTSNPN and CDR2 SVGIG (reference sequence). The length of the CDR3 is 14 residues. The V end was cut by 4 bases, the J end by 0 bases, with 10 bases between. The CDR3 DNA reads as TGTGCCTGGAAGGCTGCTAGCTCCTACAATGAGCAGTTCTTC. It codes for CAWKAASSYNEQFF.

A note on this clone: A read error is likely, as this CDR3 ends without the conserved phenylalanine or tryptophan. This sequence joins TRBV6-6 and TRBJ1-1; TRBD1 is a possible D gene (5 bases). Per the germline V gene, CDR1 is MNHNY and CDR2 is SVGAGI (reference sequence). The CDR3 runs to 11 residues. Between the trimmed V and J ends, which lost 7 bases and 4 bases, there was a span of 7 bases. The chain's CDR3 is CASTGTTEAFS. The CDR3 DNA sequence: TGTGCCAGCACAGGGACCACTGAAGCTTTCTCT.

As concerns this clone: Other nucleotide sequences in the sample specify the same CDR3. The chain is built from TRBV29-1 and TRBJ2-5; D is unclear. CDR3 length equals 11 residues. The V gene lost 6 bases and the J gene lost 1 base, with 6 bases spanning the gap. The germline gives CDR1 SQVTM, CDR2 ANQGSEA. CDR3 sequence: CSVGPQETQYF. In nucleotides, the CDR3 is TGCAGCGTGGGTCCCCAAGAGACCCAGTACTTC.

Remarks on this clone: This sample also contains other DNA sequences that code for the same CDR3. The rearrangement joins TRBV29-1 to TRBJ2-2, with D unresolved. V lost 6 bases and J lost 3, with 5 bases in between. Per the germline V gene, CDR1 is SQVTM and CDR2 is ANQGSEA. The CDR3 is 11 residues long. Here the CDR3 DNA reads TGCAGCGTGGCAGACACCGGGGAGCTGTTTTTT. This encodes CSVADTGELFF.

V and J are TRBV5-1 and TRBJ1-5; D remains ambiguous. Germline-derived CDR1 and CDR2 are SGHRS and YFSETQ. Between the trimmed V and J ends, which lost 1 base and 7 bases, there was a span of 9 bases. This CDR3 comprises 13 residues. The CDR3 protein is CASSLMGIQPQHF. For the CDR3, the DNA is TGCGCCAGCAGCTTGATGGGGATCCAGCCCCAGCATTTT. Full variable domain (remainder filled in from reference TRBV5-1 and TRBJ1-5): KAGVTQTPRYLIKTRGQQVTLSCSPISGHRSVSWYQQTPGQGLQFLFEYFSETQRNKGNFPGRFSGRQFSNSRSEMNVSTLELGDSALYLCASSLMGIQPQHFGDGTRLSIL.

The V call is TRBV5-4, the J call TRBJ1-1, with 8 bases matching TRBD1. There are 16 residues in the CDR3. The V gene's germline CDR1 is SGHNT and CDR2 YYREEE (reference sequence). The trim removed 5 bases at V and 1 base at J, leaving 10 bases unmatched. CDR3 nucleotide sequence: TGTGCCAGCAGTCCAGGGGGCGCGGGGGGGAACACTGAAGCTTTCTTT. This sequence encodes CASSPGGAGGNTEAFF.

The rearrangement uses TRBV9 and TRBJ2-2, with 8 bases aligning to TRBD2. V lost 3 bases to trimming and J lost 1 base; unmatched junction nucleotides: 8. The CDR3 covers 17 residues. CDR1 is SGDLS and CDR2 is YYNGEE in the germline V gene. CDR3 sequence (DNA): TGTGCCAGCAGCGCCTCGCGCGGGGGGCAGAACACCGGGGAGCTGTTTTTT. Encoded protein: CASSASRGGQNTGELFF.

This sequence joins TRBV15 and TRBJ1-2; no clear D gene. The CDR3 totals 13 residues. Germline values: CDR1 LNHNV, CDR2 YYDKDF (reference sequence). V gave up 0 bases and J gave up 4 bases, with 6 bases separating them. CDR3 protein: CATSRDVAYGYTF. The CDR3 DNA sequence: TGTGCCACCAGCAGAGATGTCGCCTATGGCTACACCTTC.

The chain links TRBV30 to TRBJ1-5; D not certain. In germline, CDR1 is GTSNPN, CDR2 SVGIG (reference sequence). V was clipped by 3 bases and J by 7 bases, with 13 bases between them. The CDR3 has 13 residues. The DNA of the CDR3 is TGTGCCTGGAGCAGTGGGGAGGGCCAGCCCCAGCATTTT. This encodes CAWSSGEGQPQHF.

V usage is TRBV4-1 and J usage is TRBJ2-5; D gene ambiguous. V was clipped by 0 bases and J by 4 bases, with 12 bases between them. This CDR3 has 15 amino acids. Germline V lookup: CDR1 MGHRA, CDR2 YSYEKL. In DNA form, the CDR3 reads TGCGCCAGCAGCCAAGAGAAGGGAAGGGCAGAGACCCAGTACTTC. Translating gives CASSQEKGRAETQYF.

Here the CDR3 DNA reads TGTGCCTGGAGGAATGCGGGACAGGGGGCGAGGCAGTACTTC. It codes for CAWRNAGQGARQYF. The rearrangement uses TRBV30 and TRBJ2-7; 12 positions match TRBD1. Germline V lookup: CDR1 GTSNPN, CDR2 SVGIG (reference sequence). With V trimmed by 3 bases and J by 9 bases, 9 bases remained unmatched. This CDR3 is built from 14 residues.

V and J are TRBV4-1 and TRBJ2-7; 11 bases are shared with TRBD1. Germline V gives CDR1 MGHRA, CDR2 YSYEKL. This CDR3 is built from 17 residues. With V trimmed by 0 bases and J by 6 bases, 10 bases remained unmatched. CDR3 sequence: CASSQDPGRDRGFEQYF. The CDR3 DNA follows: TGCGCCAGCAGCCAAGATCCGGGTAGGGACAGGGGGTTCGAGCAGTACTTC.

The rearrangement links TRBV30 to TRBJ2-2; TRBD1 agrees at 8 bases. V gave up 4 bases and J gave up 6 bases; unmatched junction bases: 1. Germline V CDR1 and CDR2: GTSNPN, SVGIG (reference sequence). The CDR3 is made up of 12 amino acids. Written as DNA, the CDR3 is TGTGCCTGGACAGGGGGCCCCGGGGAGCTGTTTTTT. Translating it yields CAWTGGPGELFF.

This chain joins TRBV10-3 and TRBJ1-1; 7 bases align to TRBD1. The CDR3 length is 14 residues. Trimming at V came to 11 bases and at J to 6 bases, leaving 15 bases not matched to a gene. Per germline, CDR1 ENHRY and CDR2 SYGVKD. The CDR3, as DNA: TGTGCCGCCCGACCGACAGGGAGTGAGGCTGAAGCTTTCTTT. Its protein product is CAARPTGSEAEAFF.

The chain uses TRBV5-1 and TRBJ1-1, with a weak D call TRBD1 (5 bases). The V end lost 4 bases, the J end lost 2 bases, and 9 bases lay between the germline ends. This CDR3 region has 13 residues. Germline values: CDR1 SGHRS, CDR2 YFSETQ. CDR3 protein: CASSKQANTEAFF. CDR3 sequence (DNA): TGCGCCAGCAGCAAACAGGCTAACACTGAAGCTTTCTTT.

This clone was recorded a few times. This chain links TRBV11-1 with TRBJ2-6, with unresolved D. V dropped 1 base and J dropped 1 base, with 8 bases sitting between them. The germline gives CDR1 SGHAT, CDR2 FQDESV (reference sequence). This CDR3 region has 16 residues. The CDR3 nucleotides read TGTGCCAGCAGCTTAGGGCCACAATCTGGGGCCAACGTCCTGACTTTC. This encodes CASSLGPQSGANVLTF.

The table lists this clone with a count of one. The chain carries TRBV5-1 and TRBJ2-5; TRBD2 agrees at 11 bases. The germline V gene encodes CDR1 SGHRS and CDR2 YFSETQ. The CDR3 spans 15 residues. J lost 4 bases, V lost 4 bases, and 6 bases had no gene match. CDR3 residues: CASSRRTSGLETQYF. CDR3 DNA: TGCGCCAGCAGCCGCCGGACTAGCGGGCTAGAGACCCAGTACTTC.

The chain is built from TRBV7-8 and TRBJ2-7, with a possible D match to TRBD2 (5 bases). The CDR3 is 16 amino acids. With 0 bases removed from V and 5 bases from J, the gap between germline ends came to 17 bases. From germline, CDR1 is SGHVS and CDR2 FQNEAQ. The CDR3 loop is CASSLAGTAGVNEQYF. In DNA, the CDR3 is TGTGCCAGCAGCTTAGCGGGCACAGCCGGGGTGAACGAGCAGTACTTC.

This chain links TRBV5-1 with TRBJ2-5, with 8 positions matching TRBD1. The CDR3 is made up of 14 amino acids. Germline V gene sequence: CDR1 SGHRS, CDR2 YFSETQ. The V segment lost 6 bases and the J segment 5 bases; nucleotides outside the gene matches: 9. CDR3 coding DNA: TGCGCCAGCAACACCGGCCGGGACAGGGAGACCCAGTACTTC. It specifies CASNTGRDRETQYF.

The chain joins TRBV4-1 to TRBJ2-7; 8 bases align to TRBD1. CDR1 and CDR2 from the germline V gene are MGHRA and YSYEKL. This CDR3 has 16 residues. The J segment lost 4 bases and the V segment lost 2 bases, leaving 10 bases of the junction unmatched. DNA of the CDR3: TGCGCCAGCAGCCAACGACAGGGGTACGGGATTTACGAGCAGTACTTC. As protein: CASSQRQGYGIYEQYF.

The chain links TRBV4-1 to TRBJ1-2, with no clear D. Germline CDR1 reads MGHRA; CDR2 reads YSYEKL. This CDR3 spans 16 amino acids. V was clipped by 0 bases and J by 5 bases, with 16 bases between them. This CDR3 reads CASSQETRVLLYGYTF. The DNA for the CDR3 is TGCGCCAGCAGCCAAGAGACTAGAGTTCTCTTGTATGGCTACACCTTC.

CDR3 DNA: TGTGCCAGCAGCCGACCGGGACAGATCTATGGCTACACCTTC. Residues: CASSRPGQIYGYTF. The J gene is TRBJ1-2, the V gene TRBV7-2, with 7 bases identical to TRBD1. V gave up 5 bases and J gave up 4 bases; unmatched junction bases: 7. The germline V gene encodes CDR1 SGHTA and CDR2 FQGNSA. This CDR3 is 14 amino acids long.

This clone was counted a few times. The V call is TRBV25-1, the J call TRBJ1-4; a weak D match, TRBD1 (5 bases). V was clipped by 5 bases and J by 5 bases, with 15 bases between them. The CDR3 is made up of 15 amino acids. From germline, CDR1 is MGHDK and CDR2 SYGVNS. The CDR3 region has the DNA TGTGCCAGCAGTTGGGGCGCGGGTGTGAATGAAAAACTGTTTTTT. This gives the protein CASSWGAGVNEKLFF.

The DNA of the CDR3 is TGTGCCAGCGAGGGGGTCTCTGAAGCTTTCTTT. Its protein product is CASEGVSEAFF. V gene TRBV9 combines with J gene TRBJ1-1; tentative D call: TRBD1 (6 bases). Germline CDR1 SGDLS, CDR2 YYNGEE. CDR3 length equals 11 residues. V was trimmed by 7 bases and J by 6 bases, leaving 10 bases between them.

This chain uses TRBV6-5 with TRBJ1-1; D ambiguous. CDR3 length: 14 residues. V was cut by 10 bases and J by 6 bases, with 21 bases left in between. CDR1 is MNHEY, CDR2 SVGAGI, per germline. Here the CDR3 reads CATVLWSFIPEAFF. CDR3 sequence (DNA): TGTGCCACCGTCCTATGGAGCTTCATCCCTGAAGCTTTCTTT.

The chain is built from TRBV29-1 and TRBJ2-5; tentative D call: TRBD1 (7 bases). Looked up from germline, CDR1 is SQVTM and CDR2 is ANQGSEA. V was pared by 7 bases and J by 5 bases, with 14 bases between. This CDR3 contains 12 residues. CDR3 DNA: TGCAGCGGGGGGGACAGAGCGGAGACCCAGTACTTC. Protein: CSGGDRAETQYF.

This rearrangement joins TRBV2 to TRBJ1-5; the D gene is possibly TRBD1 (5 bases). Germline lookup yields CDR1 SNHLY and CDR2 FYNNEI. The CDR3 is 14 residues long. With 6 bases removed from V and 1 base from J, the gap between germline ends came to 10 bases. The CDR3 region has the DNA TGTGCCAGCAGGGGGGGTCGGAGCAATCAGCCCCAGCATTTT. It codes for CASRGGRSNQPQHF.